This T cell receptor (beta chain) derives from a study of cytomegalovirus exposure and HLA in healthy donors. A note on this clone: What it recognizes is unknown.

The PCR was carried out with 60 Vbeta primers and 13 Jbeta primers. Authors' data handling: Approximately 72 million unique TCR beta chains, around 11 million of them shared, were counted by a later analysis. TCRdb's copy holds only in-frame clones and misses some; the assay was immunoSEQ multiplex PCR. V and J calls plus clone size are reproduced from that table; the DNA served to infer D and trimming. The sample includes more than 200,000 clones, about 74% of them seen just once. Study results and limitations: A highly shared variant cluster was judged a likely technical artifact. Rarity held for most TCR sequences, but there were some public TCRs that occurred in many donors. Immune exposure information available was restricted to CMV serostatus.

The junction had 5 bases not matched to a gene; V was cut back by 7 bases and J by 1 base. Germline V gene lookup returns CDR1 SNHLY and CDR2 FYNNEI. The CDR3 totals 14 residues. This chain joins TRBV2 and TRBJ1-2; 8 nucleotides align to TRBD1. The material sequenced was PBMCs. This TCR came from a man between 40 and 49 years old in good health and CMV-seronegative. DNA of the CDR3: TGTGCCAGCACACTGGACAGGGTTAACTATGGCTACACCTTC. Its protein product is CASTLDRVNYGYTF.